Listed here are 10 T cell receptor beta chains from one sample, sequenced in a study of cytomegalovirus exposure and HLA in healthy donors. The protocol was immunoSEQ multiplex PCR, while the TCRdb copy is restricted to in-frame clones and leaves out a portion. The sample lists tens of thousands of clones; 84% were seen once. Sequencing was done on a sample of PBMCs. The receptor source for this set is a woman aged 18-29 years in good health and CMV-seropositive.

The chain joins TRBV28 to TRBJ1-4; 7 nucleotides agree with TRBD1. Unmatched junction bases numbered 11, after V lost 6 bases and J lost 7 bases. Germline CDR1 MDHEN, CDR2 SYDVKM. The CDR3 contains 15 residues. The CDR3 region has the DNA TGTGCCAGCAGCCTACTAGACAGGGTGGTTGAAAAACTGTTTTTT. Protein sequence: CASSLLDRVVEKLFF.

The chain couples TRBV30 to TRBJ2-7; 8 nucleotides agree with TRBD1. V was pared by 2 bases and J by 6 bases, with 9 bases of the junction left unmatched. The CDR3 sequence is 14 residues long. Germline V lookup: CDR1 GTSNPN, CDR2 SVGIG (reference sequence). CDR3 sequence: CAWSRQGAQSEQYF. CDR3 bases: TGTGCCTGGAGTAGGCAGGGGGCGCAATCCGAGCAGTACTTC. The full variable domain, its missing parts supplied by reference TRBV30 and TRBJ2-7, is SQTIHQWPATLVQPVGSPLSLECTVEGTSNPNLYWYRQAAGRGLQLLFYSVGIGQISSEVPQNLSASRPQDRQFILSSKKLLLSDSGFYLCAWSRQGAQSEQYFGPGTRLTVT.

This clone was seen a handful of times. The rearrangement joins TRBV2 to TRBJ1-1; D perhaps matches TRBD1 (5 bases). V was pared by 7 bases and J by 3 bases, with 15 bases between. The germline gives CDR1 SNHLY, CDR2 FYNNEI. This CDR3 spans 14 amino acids. CDR3 in amino acids: CASTGGGWYTEAFF. In nucleotides, the CDR3 is TGTGCCAGCACTGGGGGGGGATGGTACACTGAAGCTTTCTTT. Variable domain in full (rest from reference TRBV2 and TRBJ1-1): EPEVTQTPSHQVTQMGQEVILRCVPISNHLYFYWYRQILGQKVEFLVSFYNNEISEKSEIFDDQFSVERPDGSNFTLKIRSTKLEDSAMYFCASTGGGWYTEAFFGQGTRLTVV.

With respect to this clone: The DNA is omitted, as the CDR3 cannot be located on it reliably, and the CDR3 follows TCRdb's listing. J is TRBJ1-5 and V is TRBV6-5. Per the germline V gene, CDR1 is MNHEY and CDR2 is SVGAGI. The CDR3 region is 14 residues in length, termini included. CDR3 protein: CASSSSGSNQPQHF.

The chain uses TRBV11-1 and TRBJ2-7, with 8 nucleotides matching TRBD1. Germline-derived CDR1 and CDR2 are SGHAT and FQDESV (reference sequence). The CDR3 runs to 13 residues. With 5 bases clipped from V and 2 bases from J, the junction kept 2 bases outside the gene matches. CDR3 sequence reads: CASSPTGAYEQYF. DNA of the CDR3: TGTGCCAGCAGCCCGACAGGGGCCTACGAGCAGTACTTC.

This rearrangement joins TRBV7-2 to TRBJ2-3, with no clear D. Germline loops: CDR1 SGHTA, CDR2 FQGNSA. Trimming stripped 6 bases from V and 0 bases from J, with 7 bases between. There are 13 residues in the CDR3. CDR3 residues: CASRKTSTDTQYF. The CDR3 DNA reads TGTGCCAGCAGGAAAACTAGCACAGATACGCAGTATTTT.

The chain couples TRBV27 to TRBJ2-1, with D possibly matching TRBD2 (7 bases). With 7 bases removed from V and 3 bases from J, the gap between germline ends came to 22 bases. Per the germline V gene, CDR1 is MNHEY and CDR2 is SMNVEV (reference sequence). This CDR3 is built from 17 residues. The CDR3 region has the DNA TGTGCCAGCATAAGGGGCTGGGGGGGGCATCGCTACAATGAGCAGTTCTTC. This translates into CASIRGWGGHRYNEQFF.

CDR3 loop: CASSEQGLLRNEQFF. In nucleotides, the CDR3 is TGTGCCAGCAGTGAACAGGGGTTATTGAGGAATGAGCAGTTCTTC. V and J are TRBV2 and TRBJ2-1; TRBD1 might be the D (6 bases). This CDR3 has 15 residues. Per germline, CDR1 SNHLY and CDR2 FYNNEI. V shed 2 bases and J shed 7 bases, with 15 bases lying between them.

This rearrangement joins TRBV10-2 to TRBJ2-3, with 14 bases fitting TRBD2. Per the germline V gene, CDR1 is WSHSY and CDR2 is SAAADI. CDR3 length equals 15 residues. With V trimmed by 8 bases and J by 8 bases, 9 bases remained unmatched. The CDR3: CASLPGTSGGGTQYF. CDR3 bases: TGCGCCAGCTTACCAGGGACTAGCGGGGGCGGTACGCAGTATTTT.

This rearrangement joins TRBV18 to TRBJ2-5, with TRBD1 identical over 8 bases. CDR3 length equals 13 residues. Germline-derived CDR1 and CDR2 are KGHSH and LQKENI. After removal of 6 bases from V and 5 bases from J, the junction contained 5 bases not matched to a gene. CDR3 protein: CASSTTGAETQYF. The CDR3 region has the DNA TGTGCCAGCTCTACGACAGGGGCGGAGACCCAGTACTTC.